One and the same sample provided the 27 T cell receptor beta chains below, sequenced in a study of vaccination effects on CD4 cells after COVID-19. The assay was immunoSEQ multiplex PCR, and TCRdb's table has in-frame clones only and misses some. The repertoire holds approximately 20,000 clones, with around 70% as singletons. Sequencing followed a ViraFEST assay step that expanded antigen-specific CD4+ T cells with viral peptide pools. Cells that had been cultured for nine to eleven days were the source of isolated CD4+ T cells. Testing of the vaccine recipients showed negative nucleocapsid antibodies and no prior SARS-CoV-2 infection. Their target antigens are unknown. The material was CD4+ T cells from PBMCs cultured with HCoV-NL63 spike peptides, obtained before COVID-19 vaccination. These receptors originate from a human donor who received a COVID-19 vaccine.

This chain connects TRBV10-3 to TRBJ2-7, with D perhaps matching TRBD2 (6 bases). The CDR3 totals 15 residues. The V gene lost 6 bases and the J gene lost 6 bases, with 21 bases spanning the gap. Germline lookup yields CDR1 ENHRY and CDR2 SYGVKD. CDR3 loop: CAIRYTGTGASEQYF. Here the CDR3 DNA reads TGTGCCATCAGATATACCGGGACGGGAGCTTCCGAGCAGTACTTC.

The chain has TRBV7-8 and TRBJ2-3, with D possibly being TRBD2 (6 bases). The V end lost 3 bases, the J end lost 3 bases, and 16 bases lay between the germline ends. Germline V gene lookup returns CDR1 SGHVS and CDR2 FQNEAQ. The CDR3 loop spans 16 amino acids. The CDR3 DNA sequence: TGTGCCAGCAGCTTTGCGACTAGTGGTGGGACAGATACGCAGTATTTT. Translation: CASSFATSGGTDTQYF.

This clone occurred a few times. V is TRBV6-6 and J is TRBJ2-7; tentatively, D is TRBD1 (5 bases). Trimming left V 6 bases short and J 5 bases short, with 8 bases between. Germline V gives CDR1 MNHNY, CDR2 SVGAGI (reference sequence). CDR3 length equals 11 residues. CDR3 nucleotide sequence: TGTGCCAGCAGCAAGGACAACGAGCAGTACTTC. Its translation: CASSKDNEQYF.

The rearrangement uses TRBV19 and TRBJ1-1; D may be TRBD1 (6 bases). With 6 bases removed from V and 4 bases from J, the gap between germline ends came to 18 bases. The CDR3 sequence is 15 residues long. The germline V gene has CDR1 LNHDA and CDR2 SQIVND (reference sequence). CDR3 nucleotides: TGTGCCAGTAGAAGTGGGGGGCAATGGGGCACTGAAGCTTTCTTT. This gives the protein CASRSGGQWGTEAFF.

CDR3 nucleotide sequence: TGTGCCAGCAGTTACGATCGCCGGGGCGAAAAACTGTTTTTT. It is translated as CASSYDRRGEKLFF. This rearrangement joins TRBV6-5 to TRBJ1-4, with TRBD1 as a possible D gene (5 bases). Germline V CDR1 and CDR2: MNHEY, SVGAGI. There are 14 residues in the CDR3. Trimming cost V 2 bases and J 8 bases, with 12 bases left between them.

V usage is TRBV5-4 and J usage is TRBJ1-2, with D maybe TRBD1 (6 bases). The CDR3 loop spans 15 amino acids. Trimming pared 2 bases from V and 1 base from J, leaving 12 bases between. CDR1 and CDR2 (germline): SGHNT, YYREEE (reference sequence). The CDR3: CASSLQTGLNYGYTF. CDR3 in DNA: TGTGCCAGCAGCTTACAAACAGGGCTTAACTATGGCTACACCTTC.

This chain joins TRBV18 and TRBJ1-1; D is uncertain. Germline CDR1 and CDR2: KGHSH and LQKENI. Trimming took 2 bases from V and 1 from J, leaving 5 bases between them. The CDR3 contains 13 residues. CDR3: CASSPGPNTEAFF. CDR3 in DNA: TGTGCCAGCTCACCAGGCCCGAACACTGAAGCTTTCTTT.

The V and J genes are TRBV5-1 and TRBJ1-6, with D possibly being TRBD1 (5 bases). This CDR3 spans 15 amino acids. Trimming removed 6 bases at V and 5 bases at J, with 15 bases between. Germline CDR1 reads SGHRS; CDR2 reads YFSETQ. CDR3 in DNA: TGCGCCAGCACCCTGACAGCGGGTGATAATTCACCCCTCCACTTT. The encoded protein is CASTLTAGDNSPLHF.

This clone was seen more than once but under ten times. The J gene is TRBJ1-1, the V gene TRBV12-3 or TRBV12-4; D unresolved. V shed 4 bases and J shed 2 bases, with 8 bases lying between them. The CDR3 is 13 residues long. In nucleotides, the CDR3 is TGTGCCAGCAGTTCCGACCGAAACACTGAAGCTTTCTTT. As protein: CASSSDRNTEAFF.

CDR3 loop: CASSLGLVRATNEKLFF. In DNA, the CDR3 is TGTGCCAGCAGTTTAGGTCTGGTGAGAGCAACTAATGAAAAACTGTTTTTT. The chain couples TRBV28 to TRBJ1-4; D unresolved. The CDR3 runs to 17 residues. Trimming took 2 bases from V and 0 from J, leaving 13 bases between them. From germline, CDR1 is MDHEN and CDR2 SYDVKM.

The rearrangement links TRBV24-1 to TRBJ2-7; perhaps D is TRBD1 or TRBD2 (7 bases each). Germline-derived CDR1 and CDR2 are KGHDR and SFDVKD. The CDR3 runs 17 residues. Trimming left V 4 bases short and J 1 base short, with 19 bases between. CDR3 sequence: CATSEPGGGQISYEQYF. The CDR3 DNA follows: TGTGCCACCAGTGAGCCCGGCGGGGGACAGATATCCTACGAGCAGTACTTC.

Note on this clone: At one end, the junction sequence differs from germline, possibly due to a read error. The V gene is TRBV7-2, the J gene TRBJ1-5, with D perhaps TRBD1 (5 bases). The CDR3 is 14 amino acids. The germline CDR1 and CDR2 sequences are SGHTA and FQGNSA. The CDR3 DNA reads as TGTGCCAGCAGCTTAGTAGGGGCGACGGACACTAAGTATTTT. As protein: CASSLVGATDTKYF.

The V gene is TRBV7-2, the J gene TRBJ1-2; TRBD1 aligns across 8 bases. CDR1 and CDR2 (germline): SGHTA, FQGNSA. CDR3 length: 14 amino acids. Trimming took 4 bases from V and 4 from J; bases not matched to a gene: 5. This CDR3 reads CASSSGQGFYGYTF. CDR3 nucleotide sequence: TGTGCCAGCAGCTCCGGACAGGGCTTCTATGGCTACACCTTC. The complete variable domain, with remaining parts taken from reference TRBV7-2 and TRBJ1-2, reads GAGVSQSPSNKVTEKGKDVELRCDPISGHTALYWYRQSLGQGLEFLIYFQGNSAPDKSGLPSDRFSAERTGGSVSTLTIQRTQQEDSAVYLCASSSGQGFYGYTFGSGTRLTVV.

The V gene is TRBV18, the J gene TRBJ2-1; D is ambiguous. This CDR3 region has 14 residues. Germline V gene lookup returns CDR1 KGHSH and CDR2 LQKENI. V dropped 0 bases and J dropped 0 bases, with 3 bases sitting between them. The CDR3 nucleotides are TGTGCCAGCTCACCACCCAGCTCCTACAATGAGCAGTTCTTC. It codes for CASSPPSSYNEQFF.

The V gene is TRBV4-2, the J gene TRBJ2-3; possibly TRBD2 for D (5 bases). This CDR3 is built from 16 residues. Deletions cut 3 bases from V and 6 bases from J, with 19 bases between. Germline values: CDR1 LGHNA, CDR2 YNFKEQ. The chain's CDR3 is CASSQERTLREDTQYF. The DNA for the CDR3 is TGTGCCAGCAGCCAGGAGAGGACTTTGAGGGAGGATACGCAGTATTTT.

The rearrangement joins TRBV19 to TRBJ2-2; D is uncertain. The germline V gene encodes CDR1 LNHDA and CDR2 SQIVND (reference sequence). This CDR3 region has 15 residues. CDR3 amino acids: CAVVPGRTNTGELFF. The CDR3, as DNA: TGTGCAGTAGTACCCGGACGGACGAACACCGGGGAGCTGTTTTTT.

The rearrangement uses TRBV4-3 and TRBJ2-3; tentative D call: TRBD1 (6 bases). CDR3 length equals 15 residues. With 5 bases removed from V and 4 bases from J, the gap between germline ends came to 16 bases. Germline V lookup: CDR1 LGHNA, CDR2 YSLEER. The CDR3: CASSYALAGADTQYF. CDR3 nucleotide sequence: TGCGCCAGCAGCTACGCCTTGGCAGGGGCAGATACGCAGTATTTT.

The rearrangement uses TRBV7-2 and TRBJ2-5; 14 bases match TRBD2. The CDR3 length is 16 residues. The germline V gene has CDR1 SGHTA and CDR2 FQGNSA. The V gene end was trimmed by 4 bases and the J gene end by 4 bases; junction bases not matched to a gene: 5. CDR3 DNA: TGTGCCAGCAGCTCGGGACTAGCGGGAGTTTTAGAGACCCAGTACTTC. Translating gives CASSSGLAGVLETQYF.

This chain joins TRBV28 and TRBJ1-1; 7 bases are shared with TRBD1. Losses at the gene ends were 4 bases for V and 6 bases for J; bases not matched to a gene: 8. The CDR3 spans 14 residues. Germline CDR1 MDHEN, CDR2 SYDVKM. The CDR3 DNA sequence: TGTGCCAGCAGTTCCCTACAGGGGAAGGCTGAAGCTTTCTTT. This codes for CASSSLQGKAEAFF.

The chain links TRBV28 to TRBJ1-5; possibly TRBD1 for D (5 bases). CDR1 and CDR2 (germline): MDHEN, SYDVKM. V was cut by 6 bases and J by 0 bases, with 24 bases left in between. The CDR3 has 19 residues. The chain's CDR3 is CASSASHLKGLYSNQPQHF. The CDR3 bases are TGTGCCAGCAGCGCTTCGCACTTAAAGGGGCTCTATAGCAATCAGCCCCAGCATTTT.

The chain combines TRBV5-1 with TRBJ1-1; D uncertain. CDR1 and CDR2 (germline): SGHRS, YFSETQ. V was trimmed by 1 base and J by 4 bases, leaving 14 bases between them. The length of the CDR3 is 15 residues. This CDR3 reads CASSLSREFSTEAFF. The CDR3 DNA follows: TGCGCCAGCAGCTTGTCTCGGGAGTTCAGCACTGAAGCTTTCTTT.

V and J are TRBV7-8 and TRBJ1-1; no definite D call. V lost 1 base and J lost 1, with 7 bases in between. The CDR3 sequence is 14 residues long. In germline, CDR1 is SGHVS, CDR2 FQNEAQ. This CDR3 reads CASSLVGENTEAFF. The CDR3 DNA sequence: TGTGCCAGCAGCTTAGTCGGGGAGAACACTGAAGCTTTCTTT.

This chain's CDR3 is CASSWGTANTEAFF. DNA of the CDR3: TGTGCCAGCAGCTGGGGGACAGCGAACACTGAAGCTTTCTTT. J is TRBJ1-1 and V is TRBV7-2; 7 bases fit TRBD1. This CDR3 is 14 amino acids long. Unmatched junction bases numbered 3, after V lost 4 bases and J lost 1 base. Per germline, CDR1 SGHTA and CDR2 FQGNSA. Full variable domain (remainder filled in from reference TRBV7-2 and TRBJ1-1): GAGVSQSPSNKVTEKGKDVELRCDPISGHTALYWYRQSLGQGLEFLIYFQGNSAPDKSGLPSDRFSAERTGGSVSTLTIQRTQQEDSAVYLCASSWGTANTEAFFGQGTRLTVV.

The rearrangement links TRBV10-1 to TRBJ1-1; possibly TRBD1 for D (6 bases). CDR1 is WNHNN and CDR2 is SYGVQD in the germline V gene (reference sequence). V gave up 6 bases and J gave up 1 base, with 12 bases separating them. This CDR3 contains 14 residues. This chain's CDR3 is CASSQDRENTEAFF. The CDR3 region has the DNA TGCGCCAGCAGCCAGGACAGAGAGAACACTGAAGCTTTCTTT.

The chain carries TRBV18 and TRBJ2-1, with TRBD2 matching 14 bases. The CDR3 extends over 18 amino acids. Unmatched junction bases numbered 10, after V lost 6 bases and J lost 3 bases. Germline CDR1 reads KGHSH; CDR2 reads LQKENI. The chain's CDR3 is CASSPGLAGGSIYNEQFF. CDR3 in DNA: TGTGCCAGCTCCCCTGGACTAGCGGGAGGATCTATCTACAATGAGCAGTTCTTC. The variable domain in full, completed from reference TRBV18 and TRBJ2-1, reads NAGVMQNPRHLVRRRGQEARLRCSPMKGHSHVYWYRQLPEEGLKFMVYLQKENIIDESGMPKERFSAEFPKEGPSILRIQQVVRGDSAAYFCASSPGLAGGSIYNEQFFGPGTRLTVL.

The rearrangement joins TRBV5-5 to TRBJ2-7, with D perhaps matching TRBD1 or TRBD2 (6 bases each). The CDR3 has 14 amino acids. Germline CDR1 SGHKS, CDR2 YYEKEE (reference sequence). Trimming pared 3 bases from V and 3 bases from J, leaving 13 bases between. CDR3 sequence reads: CASSSRGVNYEQYF. DNA for the CDR3: TGTGCCAGCAGCTCGAGGGGGGTTAACTACGAGCAGTACTTC.

The chain uses TRBV7-9 and TRBJ2-3, with 8 bases that match TRBD1. V was clipped by 5 bases and J by 4 bases; unmatched bases: 8. This CDR3 contains 15 residues. Germline V gene data show CDR1 as SEHNR and CDR2 as FQNEAQ (reference sequence). The CDR3 sequence: CASSPSGGTSDTQYF. CDR3 nucleotide sequence: TGTGCCAGCAGCCCATCAGGGGGCACCTCAGATACGCAGTATTTT. The full variable domain, its missing parts supplied by reference TRBV7-9 and TRBJ2-3, is DTGVSQNPRHKITKRGQNVTFRCDPISEHNRLYWYRQTLGQGPEFLTYFQNEAQLEKSRLLSDRFSAERPKGSFSTLEIQRTEQGDSAMYLCASSPSGGTSDTQYFGPGTRLTVL.